These 29 T cell receptor beta chains originate from one sample sequenced in a study of OX40 agonist ivuxolimab in advanced cancers. TCRdb keeps only in-frame clones here, not all; method: immunoSEQ multiplex PCR. The profile shows more than 80,000 clones, about 89% of them singletons. The specimen was CD4+ or CD8+ T cells sorted from blood, collected in a trial of the OX40 agonist ivuxolimab. Receptors were obtained from an adult with an advanced solid tumor such as melanoma, head and neck, liver or kidney cancer.

This sequence joins TRBV5-1 and TRBJ1-2; no definite D call. This CDR3 comprises 12 residues. V was trimmed by 0 bases and J by 8 bases, leaving 8 bases between them. Germline V gene sequence: CDR1 SGHRS, CDR2 YFSETQ. CDR3 residues: CASSLERRGYTF. CDR3 DNA: TGCGCCAGCAGCTTGGAACGGAGGGGCTACACCTTC.

This sequence joins TRBV4-1 and TRBJ1-2; TRBD1 matches 7 bases. The junction had 7 bases not matched to a gene; V was cut back by 0 bases and J by 3 bases. Germline V gene data show CDR1 as MGHRA and CDR2 as YSYEKL. The CDR3 totals 16 residues. In nucleotides, the CDR3 is TGCGCCAGCAGCCAAGATGGGGGCAGGGGGTACTATGGCTACACCTTC. Its translation is CASSQDGGRGYYGYTF.

The J gene is TRBJ2-6, the V gene TRBV5-1; 8 nucleotides agree with TRBD1. V was clipped by 5 bases and J by 2 bases; unmatched bases: 6. Germline V gene data show CDR1 as SGHRS and CDR2 as YFSETQ. CDR3 size: 16 residues. As DNA, the CDR3 is TGCGCCAGCAGGTGGCAGGGGGCGCCTGGGGCCAACGTCCTGACTTTC. Its protein product is CASRWQGAPGANVLTF.

This chain uses TRBV7-8 with TRBJ1-2; D ambiguous. The CDR3 is 12 residues long. CDR1 SGHVS and CDR2 FQNEAQ come from the germline V gene. V lost 1 base and J 8 bases, leaving 8 bases between the germline ends. CDR3: CASSLDSRGYTF. For the CDR3, the DNA is TGTGCCAGCAGCTTAGATAGCAGAGGCTACACCTTC.

As regards this clone: Other DNA sequences of this sample code for an identical CDR3. This sequence joins TRBV5-1 and TRBJ2-1; a possible D gene is TRBD2 (6 bases). The CDR3 runs to 15 residues. Germline CDR1 is SGHRS and CDR2 is YFSETQ. V lost 2 bases and J 2 bases, leaving 11 bases between the germline ends. This CDR3 is CASSLEGGTYNEQFF. CDR3 bases: TGCGCCAGCAGCTTAGAGGGAGGCACCTACAATGAGCAGTTCTTC. The variable domain in full, with the rest retrieved from reference TRBV5-1 and TRBJ2-1, is KAGVTQTPRYLIKTRGQQVTLSCSPISGHRSVSWYQQTPGQGLQFLFEYFSETQRNKGNFPGRFSGRQFSNSRSEMNVSTLELGDSALYLCASSLEGGTYNEQFFGPGTRLTVL.

J is TRBJ1-1 and V is TRBV29-1, with TRBD1 as a possible D gene (5 bases). The V end lost 7 bases, the J end lost 1 base, and 10 bases lay between the germline ends. This CDR3 has 12 residues. Germline V CDR1 and CDR2: SQVTM, ANQGSEA. CDR3 in DNA: TGCAGCGCGGGACGGCAGAACACTGAAGCTTTCTTT. The encoded protein is CSAGRQNTEAFF.

This clone was recorded once. This chain connects TRBV2 to TRBJ2-1; the D call may be TRBD1 or TRBD2 (7 bases each). Germline-derived CDR1 and CDR2 are SNHLY and FYNNEI. The CDR3 length is 15 residues. Deletions cut 7 bases from V and 3 bases from J, with 16 bases between. CDR3 in DNA: TGTGCCAGCATGGGGGGGACAGTATTCTACAATGAGCAGTTCTTC. Its translation is CASMGGTVFYNEQFF.

The V gene is TRBV11-2, the J gene TRBJ1-5; D is ambiguous. V gave up 1 base and J gave up 3 bases, with 10 bases separating them. Germline V lookup: CDR1 SGHAT, CDR2 FQNNGV. The CDR3 covers 15 residues. The CDR3 coding sequence is TGTGCCAGCAGCTTAGTCCGACGGGACAATCAGCCCCAGCATTTT. Residues: CASSLVRRDNQPQHF. The whole variable domain, remainder taken from reference TRBV11-2 and TRBJ1-5, is EAGVAQSPRYKIIEKRQSVAFWCNPISGHATLYWYQQILGQGPKLLIQFQNNGVVDDSQLPKDRFSAERLKGVDSTLKIQPAKLEDSAVYLCASSLVRRDNQPQHFGDGTRLSIL.

In this sample, this clone turned up a few times. CDR3 in DNA: TGTGCCAGCAGTGACTATCAGCCCCAGCATTTT. Translating gives CASSDYQPQHF. V is TRBV6-1 and J is TRBJ1-5; D gene unclear. The V gene's germline CDR1 is MNHNS and CDR2 SASEGT. The CDR3 contains 11 residues. Trimming took 3 bases from V and 5 from J, leaving 2 bases between them.

V is TRBV5-1 and J is TRBJ2-3; no definite D call. With 0 bases removed from V and 6 bases from J, the gap between germline ends came to 5 bases. The CDR3 has 12 residues. Per germline, CDR1 SGHRS and CDR2 YFSETQ. The chain's CDR3 is CASSLEGDTQYF. CDR3 coding DNA: TGCGCCAGCAGCTTGGAAGGTGATACGCAGTATTTT.

The chain combines TRBV7-9 with TRBJ2-7; D might be TRBD2 (6 bases). This CDR3 contains 13 residues. Trimming took off 6 bases at V and 1 base at J, with 10 bases between the two ends. Per the germline V gene, CDR1 is SEHNR and CDR2 is FQNEAQ (reference sequence). CDR3 in DNA: TGTGCCAGCAGGCTGGACTATTCCTACGAGCAGTACTTC. The encoded protein is CASRLDYSYEQYF. The full variable domain, completed using reference TRBV7-9 and TRBJ2-7, is DTGVSQNPRHKITKRGQNVTFRCDPISEHNRLYWYRQTLGQGPEFLTYFQNEAQLEKSRLLSDRFSAERPKGSFSTLEIQRTEQGDSAMYLCASRLDYSYEQYFGPGTRLTVT.

Concerning this clone: The junction does not match germline at one end; this may be a read error. The V call is TRBV7-7, the J call TRBJ1-1; D call uncertain. This CDR3 region has 13 residues. CDR1 and CDR2 (germline): SSHAT, FNYEAQ (reference sequence). For the CDR3, the DNA is TGTGCTAGCAGCCCCTCGGTGAACACTGAAGCTTTCTTT. This translates into CASSPSVNTEAFF.

This clone is medium-sized in the sample. This rearrangement joins TRBV6-5 to TRBJ2-7; D ambiguous. V was trimmed by 0 bases and J by 3 bases, leaving 6 bases between them. The CDR3 loop spans 13 amino acids. The germline V gene encodes CDR1 MNHEY and CDR2 SVGAGI. The chain's CDR3 is CASSYSTGYEQYF. DNA of the CDR3: TGTGCCAGCAGTTACTCGACCGGCTACGAGCAGTACTTC.

This chain uses TRBV27 with TRBJ2-5; D is perhaps TRBD1 (6 bases). TRBJ2-7 matches the DNA end more closely, so the J call is doubtful. From germline, CDR1 is MNHEY and CDR2 SMNVEV (reference sequence). This CDR3 has 13 residues. This CDR3 reads CASSLAGAYEQYF. The CDR3 nucleotides are TGTGCCAGCAGTTTAGCAGGGGCCTACGAGCAGTACTTC.

The chain joins TRBV4-1 to TRBJ1-1; the D is unclear. The CDR3 runs to 12 residues. V dropped 1 base and J dropped 7 bases, with 7 bases sitting between them. Germline CDR1 reads MGHRA; CDR2 reads YSYEKL. The CDR3 sequence is CASSQGGIEAFF. The CDR3 bases are TGCGCCAGCAGCCAAGGGGGTATTGAAGCTTTCTTT.

The chain links TRBV5-1 to TRBJ1-3; D not resolved. Germline CDR1 reads SGHRS; CDR2 reads YFSETQ. The CDR3 length is 12 residues. Trimming left V 7 bases short and J 5 bases short, with 10 bases between. This chain's CDR3 is CASGDHRNTIYF. CDR3 bases: TGCGCCAGCGGGGATCATAGAAACACCATATATTTT.

The chain couples TRBV7-9 to TRBJ1-1; TRBD1 matches at 8 bases. The CDR3 has 13 amino acids. Germline-derived CDR1 and CDR2 are SEHNR and FQNEAQ (reference sequence). V lost 1 base and J lost 7; bases outside the gene matches: 2. The CDR3 region is CASSLVGTGEAFF. Written as DNA, the CDR3 is TGTGCCAGCAGCTTAGTCGGGACAGGTGAAGCTTTCTTT.

The chain employs TRBV7-9 and TRBJ1-1; tentatively, D is TRBD1 (5 bases). V gave up 3 bases and J gave up 0 bases, with 20 bases separating them. The CDR3 totals 18 residues. CDR1 is SEHNR and CDR2 is FQNEAQ in the germline V gene (reference sequence). CDR3 nucleotide sequence: TGTGCCAGCAGCTTTGCTGGACACCGATCCGCAATGAACACTGAAGCTTTCTTT. Its protein product is CASSFAGHRSAMNTEAFF.

This chain connects TRBV9 to TRBJ2-3; possibly TRBD2 for D (6 bases). The CDR3 runs to 16 residues. Germline V gene lookup returns CDR1 SGDLS and CDR2 YYNGEE. V gave up 0 bases and J gave up 2 bases, with 13 bases separating them. This CDR3 is CASSVDQGLFTDTQYF. In DNA, the CDR3 is TGTGCCAGCAGCGTAGACCAGGGACTCTTCACAGATACGCAGTATTTT.

This clone was recorded a few times. V usage is TRBV10-1 and J usage is TRBJ2-3; D perhaps matches TRBD2 (6 bases). Trimming stripped 7 bases from V and 7 bases from J, with 15 bases between. This CDR3 comprises 13 residues. The V gene's germline CDR1 is WNHNN and CDR2 SYGVQD (reference sequence). The CDR3 sequence is CASTAGRGNTQYF. CDR3 DNA: TGCGCCAGCACCGCGGGAAGGGGTAATACGCAGTATTTT.

The chain couples TRBV5-1 to TRBJ2-7, with a weak D call TRBD2 (5 bases). This CDR3 comprises 18 residues. V dropped 7 bases and J dropped 2 bases, with 28 bases sitting between them. CDR1 is SGHRS and CDR2 is YFSETQ in the germline V gene. The CDR3 sequence is CASSPLFGRSGGPYEQYF. The CDR3 nucleotides are TGCGCCAGCTCCCCCCTTTTCGGTAGGTCGGGCGGGCCCTACGAGCAGTACTTC.

This clone has just one count. The chain recombines TRBV5-1 with TRBJ1-1; no definite D call. V lost 0 bases and J lost 1, with 10 bases in between. Germline assignment: CDR1 SGHRS and CDR2 YFSETQ. CDR3 size: 15 residues. This chain's CDR3 is CASSLEITQNTEAFF. In DNA, the CDR3 is TGCGCCAGCAGCTTGGAGATAACACAGAACACTGAAGCTTTCTTT.

This clone occurred once. This chain links TRBV11-3 with TRBJ2-1; 9 bases are shared with TRBD2. Germline-derived CDR1 and CDR2 are SGHNT and YENEEA. With V trimmed by 0 bases and J by 4 bases, 7 bases remained unmatched. The CDR3 totals 17 residues. Written as DNA, the CDR3 is TGTGCCAGCAGCTTAGATCCGTTAGCGGGAGTGTACAATGAGCAGTTCTTC. It specifies CASSLDPLAGVYNEQFF.

This chain uses TRBV25-1 with TRBJ1-1; D is unresolved. Trimming left V 6 bases short and J 8 bases short, with 10 bases between. CDR1 is MGHDK, CDR2 SYGVNS, per germline. The CDR3 runs 11 residues. CDR3: CASRASGEAFF. CDR3 in DNA: TGTGCCAGCAGAGCTTCCGGGGAAGCTTTCTTT.

This clone was seen only once. The chain is built from TRBV6-5 and TRBJ2-5; TRBD2 agrees at 7 bases. This CDR3 comprises 16 residues. CDR1 is MNHEY and CDR2 is SVGAGI in the germline V gene. Germline trimming cut 1 base from V and 11 bases from J; bases unmatched to any gene: 16. The DNA for the CDR3 is TGTGCCAGCAGTTACTATTACCAGCGGGACGGTGGAGAGCAGTACTTC. Its translation is CASSYYYQRDGGEQYF.

V usage is TRBV19 and J usage is TRBJ1-4, with a possible D match to TRBD1 (6 bases). The CDR3 covers 13 residues. Germline CDR1 is LNHDA and CDR2 is SQIVND (reference sequence). V was pared by 8 bases and J by 5 bases, with 12 bases between. The CDR3: CASADSLNEKLFF. The CDR3 DNA reads TGTGCCAGTGCGGACAGCTTAAATGAAAAACTGTTTTTT.

The rearrangement links TRBV25-1 to TRBJ2-7; D call uncertain. The CDR3 is made up of 14 amino acids. From germline, CDR1 is MGHDK and CDR2 SYGVNS. Between the trimmed V and J ends, which lost 2 bases and 0 bases, there was a span of 8 bases. The CDR3 coding sequence is TGTGCCAGCAGTGAAGTGGGTCGCTCCTACGAGCAGTACTTC. Its translation is CASSEVGRSYEQYF.

The sample holds one count of this clone. The CDR3 spells CASSPLVIAHSYEQYF. The CDR3, as DNA: TGTGCCAGCAGCCCCCTCGTAATAGCGCATTCTTACGAGCAGTACTTC. This sequence joins TRBV13 and TRBJ2-7, with a tentative D call TRBD2 (5 bases). Germline V gene lookup returns CDR1 PRHDT and CDR2 FYEKMQ (reference sequence). With 5 bases removed from V and 4 bases from J, the gap between germline ends came to 21 bases. This CDR3 region has 16 residues.

The chain couples TRBV7-9 to TRBJ2-1; the match to TRBD2 covers 9 bases. Germline V CDR1 and CDR2: SEHNR, FQNEAQ (reference sequence). The V gene end was trimmed by 1 base and the J gene end by 0 bases; junction bases not matched to a gene: 10. This CDR3 region has 19 residues. The DNA for the CDR3 is TGTGCCAGCAGCTTAGAGGCCGGGGGACTAGCCCGCTCCTACAATGAGCAGTTCTTC. Encoded protein: CASSLEAGGLARSYNEQFF.